The next 27 T cell receptor beta chains were all read from a single sample in a study of blood T cells in healthy people across ages. Together with a sample-barcoded 5' primer, a J-beta primer mix was included in a second PCR lasting roughly 6 to 12 cycles. TCRdb re-analysed the 5' RACE reads in MiXCR, keeping a single row per CDR3 protein. The table shows about 770,000 distinct CDR3 sequences, with 44% occurring only once. Sample: blood. These receptors were collected from a man in his 60s in good health.

V usage is TRBV11-1 and J usage is TRBJ2-2; TRBD1 matches at 8 bases. The V gene end was trimmed by 4 bases and the J gene end by 4 bases; junction bases not matched to a gene: 5. The CDR3 extends over 15 amino acids. The germline V gene encodes CDR1 SGHAT and CDR2 FQDESV (reference sequence). CDR3 nucleotide sequence: TGTGCCAGCAGCTATTGGACAGGGCCCACCGGGGAGCTGTTTTTT. Translation: CASSYWTGPTGELFF.

This chain connects TRBV5-5 to TRBJ2-5, with a possible D match to TRBD2 (5 bases). Trimming stripped 7 bases from V and 6 bases from J, with 19 bases between. The CDR3 runs 14 residues. Germline-derived CDR1 and CDR2 are SGHKS and YYEKEE (reference sequence). The chain's CDR3 is CASRRDPGIKTQYF. The CDR3 DNA reads TGTGCCAGCCGTCGGGATCCTGGAATTAAGACCCAGTACTTC.

This clonotype came up a few times. The chain has TRBV2 and TRBJ2-4; D is possibly TRBD2 (5 bases). Germline CDR1 reads SNHLY; CDR2 reads FYNNEI. V was cut by 1 base and J by 1 base, with 14 bases left in between. The CDR3 runs 17 residues. In DNA, the CDR3 is TGTGCCAGCAGTGAAGGGTGGCTCGGGGAGGCCAAAAACATTCAGTACTTC. This sequence encodes CASSEGWLGEAKNIQYF.

The chain uses TRBV19 and TRBJ2-1; TRBD1 agrees at 8 bases. The CDR3 runs to 15 residues. Germline trimming cut 1 base from V and 1 base from J; bases unmatched to any gene: 0. CDR1 and CDR2 from the germline V gene are LNHDA and SQIVND (reference sequence). CDR3 sequence: CASSIGTGSYNEQFF. DNA of the CDR3: TGTGCCAGTAGTATAGGGACAGGGTCCTACAATGAGCAGTTCTTC.

This chain joins TRBV29-1 and TRBJ2-3; the match to TRBD2 covers 13 bases. The CDR3 extends over 14 amino acids. The junction had 4 bases not matched to a gene; V was cut back by 6 bases and J by 4 bases. The V gene's germline CDR1 is SQVTM and CDR2 ANQGSEA. CDR3 DNA sequence: TGCAGCGTAGGGACTAGCGGGGTCGCAGATACGCAGTATTTT. Translation gives CSVGTSGVADTQYF.

In regard to this clonotype: This may stem from a read error, because a much larger clone lies one nucleotide away. The chain carries TRBV5-5 and TRBJ2-1, with unresolved D. This CDR3 spans 12 amino acids. CDR1 is SGHKS, CDR2 YYEKEE, per germline (reference sequence). CDR3 in DNA: TGTACCAGCAGCTTGGCGATTGATGAGCAGTTCTTC. This encodes CTSSLAIDEQFF.

This rearrangement joins TRBV6-4 to TRBJ2-5; 9 positions agree with TRBD2. The V gene's germline CDR1 is MRHNA and CDR2 SNTAGT. V was pared by 4 bases and J by 11 bases, with 11 bases of the junction left unmatched. The CDR3 is 14 residues long. CDR3 residues: CASSGSLAGTEQYF. CDR3 DNA sequence: TGTGCCAGCAGTGGAAGCCTAGCGGGGACTGAGCAGTACTTC.

This clonotype was counted between two and nine times. CDR3 residues: CAISEGQETQYF. In DNA, the CDR3 is TGTGCCATCAGTGAAGGGCAAGAGACCCAGTACTTC. This sequence joins TRBV10-3 and TRBJ2-5; D not certain. The CDR3 has 12 residues. V was trimmed by 3 bases and J by 2 bases, leaving 4 bases between them. The germline gives CDR1 ENHRY, CDR2 SYGVKD.

The chain has TRBV4-3 and TRBJ1-2; possible D gene TRBD1, 5 bases. Germline assignment: CDR1 LGHNA and CDR2 YSLEER. The CDR3 contains 16 residues. The ends were cut back, 4 bases at V and 8 bases at J, with 23 bases in the middle. CDR3 coding DNA: TGCGCCAGCAGCCGAAAGCAAGAGAACAGGTTCTTGGGCTACACCTTC. This encodes CASSRKQENRFLGYTF.

The chain employs TRBV6-2 or TRBV6-3 and TRBJ2-5, with 11 bases that match TRBD2. The ends lost 7 bases at V and 5 bases at J; junction bases unmatched: 15. The CDR3 contains 17 residues. Germline CDR1 is MNHEY and CDR2 is SVGEGT. Here the CDR3 reads CASTRGLLAGVWETQYF. DNA for the CDR3: TGTGCCAGCACCCGGGGCCTACTAGCGGGGGTATGGGAGACCCAGTACTTC.

The DNA for the CDR3 is TGTGCCAGCAGCCAACAAGGGACTAGCGGGAAAGAGACCCAGTACTTC. Protein sequence: CASSQQGTSGKETQYF. V and J are TRBV7-2 and TRBJ2-5; TRBD2 agrees at 13 bases. CDR1 SGHTA and CDR2 FQGNSA come from the germline V gene. The CDR3 runs 16 residues. V lost 5 bases and J lost 3; bases outside the gene matches: 6.

This clonotype has a handful of counts. The chain has TRBV7-2 and TRBJ2-1; 9 bases map to TRBD1. Germline CDR1 reads SGHTA; CDR2 reads FQGNSA. The CDR3 contains 15 residues. V dropped 1 base and J dropped 7; count of bases not matched to a gene: 5. The CDR3 DNA is TGTGCCAGCAGCTTAGAACAGGGGGCGTATAATGAGCAGTTCTTC. Translated, it gives CASSLEQGAYNEQFF.

The CDR3 protein is CASSWTGMLETQYF. The DNA of the CDR3 is TGTGCCAGTTCATGGACAGGGATGTTGGAGACCCAGTACTTC. The V call is TRBV6-5, the J call TRBJ2-5; 8 positions match TRBD1. The trim removed 9 bases at V and 5 bases at J, leaving 11 bases unmatched. CDR1 and CDR2 (germline): MNHEY, SVGAGI. The CDR3 is 14 residues long.

Ten or more counts support this clonotype. The rearrangement joins TRBV6-2 or TRBV6-3 to TRBJ2-4; perhaps TRBD2 as D (5 bases). Trimming cost V 10 bases and J 3 bases, with 13 bases left between them. The CDR3 contains 13 residues. Germline-derived CDR1 and CDR2 are MNHEY and SVGEGT. The CDR3 DNA reads as TGTGCCATCAAGGCCGGGGACAAAAACATTCAGTACTTC. Protein product: CAIKAGDKNIQYF.

V usage is TRBV12-3 or TRBV12-4 and J usage is TRBJ2-5; TRBD1 or TRBD2 may be the D gene (6 bases each). The CDR3 is made up of 14 amino acids. V shed 6 bases and J shed 6 bases, with 17 bases lying between them. The CDR3 spells CASRKGGGGKTQYF. As DNA, the CDR3 is TGTGCCAGCAGAAAAGGAGGGGGTGGGAAGACCCAGTACTTC.

The chain links TRBV29-1 to TRBJ2-6; unclear D gene. Germline CDR1 is SQVTM and CDR2 is ANQGSEA. The V end lost 4 bases, the J end lost 1 base, and 5 bases lay between the germline ends. The CDR3 has 13 amino acids. CDR3 region: CSVVVSGANVLTF. Written as DNA, the CDR3 is TGCAGCGTTGTGGTGTCTGGGGCCAACGTCCTGACTTTC.

This clonotype was picked up a small number of times. The chain employs TRBV2 and TRBJ2-7; weak D call: TRBD1 (5 bases). CDR1 and CDR2 (germline): SNHLY, FYNNEI. The CDR3 loop spans 14 amino acids. Trimming shortened V by 3 bases and J by 3 bases, and 12 bases separated the two germline ends. CDR3 sequence reads: CASSEGPGHYEQYF. In DNA form, the CDR3 reads TGTGCCAGCAGTGAGGGGCCCGGACACTACGAGCAGTACTTC. The variable domain in full, with the rest retrieved from reference TRBV2 and TRBJ2-7, is EPEVTQTPSHQVTQMGQEVILRCVPISNHLYFYWYRQILGQKVEFLVSFYNNEISEKSEIFDDQFSVERPDGSNFTLKIRSTKLEDSAMYFCASSEGPGHYEQYFGPGTRLTVT.

This clonotype came up a few times. The rearrangement joins TRBV6-1 to TRBJ2-5, with D maybe TRBD1 (5 bases). TRBJ2-7 explains the end of the DNA better; the J call may be wrong. The length of the CDR3 is 13 residues. CDR1 and CDR2 (germline): MNHNS, SASEGT. Here the CDR3 reads CASSGQGYNEQYF. The DNA of the CDR3 is TGTGCCAGCAGTGGGCAGGGCTACAACGAGCAGTACTTC.

V and J are TRBV2 and TRBJ1-6, with 7 bases lining up with TRBD1. The CDR3 loop spans 14 amino acids. Per the germline V gene, CDR1 is SNHLY and CDR2 is FYNNEI. The trim removed 7 bases at V and 6 bases at J, leaving 6 bases unmatched. The CDR3 nucleotides are TGTGCCAGCAACCCTACAGGGGTTAATTCACCCCTCCACTTT. Protein product: CASNPTGVNSPLHF.

The chain combines TRBV7-2 with TRBJ2-5; tentatively, D is TRBD1 (8 bases). The J call is doubtful: the DNA matches TRBJ2-7 better. CDR1 and CDR2 from the germline V gene are SGHTA and FQGNSA. The CDR3 runs 16 residues. The DNA for the CDR3 is TGTGCCAGCAGCTTAGCTCCCCGGACAGGGAGGGTCGAGCAGTACTTC. Translated, it gives CASSLAPRTGRVEQYF.

The rearrangement uses TRBV6-2 or TRBV6-3 and TRBJ1-1, with TRBD1 matching 7 bases. Per the germline V gene, CDR1 is MNHEY and CDR2 is SVGEGT. With 6 bases clipped from V and 1 base from J, the junction kept 5 bases outside the gene matches. The CDR3 is made up of 14 amino acids. In DNA, the CDR3 is TGTGCCAGCAGGACGGGACAGCAGAACACTGAAGCTTTCTTT. Protein product: CASRTGQQNTEAFF.

This clonotype was recorded only once. The V gene is TRBV12-3 or TRBV12-4, the J gene TRBJ2-5; D uncertain. The end of the DNA aligns better with TRBJ2-7, so the J call may be wrong. This CDR3 has 13 amino acids. CDR3 in DNA: TGTGCCAGCAGTCCCGGTAACGTCCCCGAGCAGTACTTC. Its translation: CASSPGNVPEQYF.

V usage is TRBV13 and J usage is TRBJ2-7; TRBD2 might be the D (6 bases). This CDR3 has 14 residues. Germline assignment: CDR1 PRHDT and CDR2 FYEKMQ (reference sequence). V was clipped by 5 bases and J by 0 bases, with 11 bases between them. The CDR3 DNA reads as TGTGCCAGCAGCCAGGGACTCCACTCCTACGAGCAGTACTTC. Protein product: CASSQGLHSYEQYF.

This clonotype was detected a few times. V and J are TRBV7-9 and TRBJ1-6; D is undetermined. Trimming took 5 bases from V and 2 from J, leaving 13 bases between them. This CDR3 spans 16 amino acids. The germline gives CDR1 SEHNR, CDR2 FQNEAQ (reference sequence). CDR3 loop: CASSRDLGAYNSPLHF. The CDR3 DNA reads TGTGCCAGCAGCCGTGACCTCGGAGCCTATAATTCACCCCTCCACTTT.

This chain joins TRBV6-9 and TRBJ1-2, with 11 bases fitting TRBD1. Germline CDR1 MNHGY, CDR2 SVAAGI. The CDR3 is made up of 14 amino acids. Trimming removed 8 bases from V and 3 bases from J; junction bases left unmatched: 5. CDR3 sequence: CASLPGQGDYGYTF. CDR3 coding DNA: TGTGCCAGCCTACCGGGACAGGGGGACTATGGCTACACCTTC.

This chain connects TRBV19 to TRBJ1-6; TRBD1 is a possible D gene (5 bases). This CDR3 has 14 residues. The germline V gene encodes CDR1 LNHDA and CDR2 SQIVND (reference sequence). The V and J ends lost 5 bases and 8 bases respectively, with 13 bases between them. In DNA, the CDR3 is TGTGCCAGTAGTCTCCGACAGACTGATTCACCCCTCCACTTT. Amino acid sequence: CASSLRQTDSPLHF.

This clonotype turned up a few times. The chain links TRBV20-1 to TRBJ2-3; TRBD2 might be the D (6 bases). Deletions cut 0 bases from V and 8 bases from J, with 18 bases between. Germline loops: CDR1 DFQATT, CDR2 SNEGSKA (reference sequence). This CDR3 is 15 amino acids long. The CDR3 DNA follows: TGCAGTGCTAGAGATTCGGGTGACATGGGGGGTACGCAGTATTTT. Its protein product is CSARDSGDMGGTQYF.